One and the same sample provided the 21 T cell receptor beta chains below, sequenced in a study of CXCR4 blockade with PD-1 therapy in pancreatic cancer. Profiling relied on immunoSEQ multiplex PCR, and the TCRdb table lists in-frame clones only, not all of them. The table includes approximately 2,500 clones, roughly 40% detected once. Input material: tumor tissue. The origin of the receptors is a human donor with pancreatic ductal adenocarcinoma.

The J gene is TRBJ1-2, the V gene TRBV29-1; no definite D call. Between the trimmed V and J ends, which lost 3 bases and 2 bases, there was a span of 10 bases. The CDR3 contains 13 residues. Germline CDR1 reads SQVTM; CDR2 reads ANQGSEA. In nucleotides, the CDR3 is TGCAGCGTTGACCCGGACGGAAACTATGGCTACACCTTC. It encodes CSVDPDGNYGYTF.

This clone was detected only a few times. The rearrangement joins TRBV5-1 to TRBJ2-3, with 11 nucleotides matching TRBD2. Looked up from germline, CDR1 is SGHRS and CDR2 is YFSETQ. The CDR3 has 17 amino acids. The ends lost 4 bases at V and 4 bases at J; junction bases unmatched: 11. The CDR3 DNA follows: TGCGCCAGCAGCCAGAGGACTAGCGGGCTCGGCCCAGATACGCAGTATTTT. Its translation is CASSQRTSGLGPDTQYF. Drawing the rest from reference TRBV5-1 and TRBJ2-3, the complete variable domain is KAGVTQTPRYLIKTRGQQVTLSCSPISGHRSVSWYQQTPGQGLQFLFEYFSETQRNKGNFPGRFSGRQFSNSRSEMNVSTLELGDSALYLCASSQRTSGLGPDTQYFGPGTRLTVL.

This chain joins TRBV28 and TRBJ2-7, with D possibly TRBD2 on 6 matching bases. The germline V and J ends were trimmed by 6 bases and 5 bases, with 17 bases remaining between them. The CDR3 totals 14 residues. Germline CDR1 reads MDHEN; CDR2 reads SYDVKM. The chain's CDR3 is CASRASGRQHEQYF. DNA for the CDR3: TGTGCCAGCAGGGCGTCGGGGAGGCAGCACGAGCAGTACTTC.

This clone was counted between two and nine times. The chain carries TRBV30 and TRBJ2-7; D might be TRBD2 (5 bases). V lost 0 bases to trimming and J lost 4 bases, with 19 bases between them. Germline loops: CDR1 GTSNPN, CDR2 SVGIG (reference sequence). The CDR3 runs 16 residues. The CDR3 DNA reads TGTGCCTGGAGTGTCCGGCCTTGGGAGTTGGGTTACGAGCAGTACTTC. This encodes CAWSVRPWELGYEQYF.

This chain joins TRBV11-3 and TRBJ1-4; 7 bases line up with TRBD1. The CDR3 extends over 14 amino acids. V dropped 4 bases and J dropped 3; count of bases not matched to a gene: 2. Germline V gives CDR1 SGHNT, CDR2 YENEEA. CDR3: CASSSRGANEKLFF. The DNA for the CDR3 is TGTGCCAGCAGCTCCAGGGGGGCTAATGAAAAACTGTTTTTT.

This chain links TRBV6-8 with TRBJ2-3; 7 bases align to TRBD1. With V trimmed by 5 bases and J by 4 bases, 12 bases remained unmatched. The V gene's germline CDR1 is MNHGY and CDR2 SAAAGT. The CDR3 consists of 16 residues. CDR3 coding DNA: TGTGCCAGCAGTGACAGGGCTCATCGTCGATCAGATACGCAGTATTTT. It encodes CASSDRAHRRSDTQYF.

This clone was picked up a small number of times. The J gene is TRBJ2-7, the V gene TRBV10-3; 8 bases fit TRBD1. Looked up from germline, CDR1 is ENHRY and CDR2 is SYGVKD. V lost 3 bases and J lost 7; bases outside the gene matches: 8. The CDR3 spans 14 residues. The CDR3 loop reads CAISDRTGRGEQYF. CDR3 nucleotide sequence: TGTGCCATCAGTGACCGGACAGGGCGAGGAGAGCAGTACTTC.

This sequence joins TRBV6-8 and TRBJ2-7; 7 nucleotides match TRBD1. V was pared by 5 bases and J by 2 bases, with 12 bases of the junction left unmatched. Germline V gene data show CDR1 as MNHGY and CDR2 as SAAAGT. The CDR3 covers 16 residues. The CDR3 spells CASSARDSRSTYEQYF. CDR3 coding DNA: TGTGCCAGCAGTGCCCGGGACAGCAGGTCCACCTACGAGCAGTACTTC.

This clone was seen a handful of times. The chain combines TRBV11-3 with TRBJ2-3, with D possibly matching TRBD2 (5 bases). The CDR3 extends over 17 amino acids. Germline V gene lookup returns CDR1 SGHNT and CDR2 YENEEA. V lost 5 bases to trimming and J lost 4 bases, with 22 bases between them. The CDR3 DNA reads TGTGCCAGCAGCAGGGTCCTGGCGGGTTCGAAAGCAGATACGCAGTATTTT. It codes for CASSRVLAGSKADTQYF.

The rearrangement uses TRBV15 and TRBJ2-3; 10 bases agree with TRBD1. V lost 2 bases to trimming and J lost 4 bases; unmatched junction nucleotides: 6. The CDR3 is 16 residues long. CDR1 and CDR2 from the germline V gene are LNHNV and YYDKDF (reference sequence). The CDR3 loop reads CATSRPGTGVADTQYF. In nucleotides, the CDR3 is TGTGCCACCAGCAGACCAGGGACAGGGGTAGCAGATACGCAGTATTTT.

This chain connects TRBV28 to TRBJ2-2, with 7 positions matching TRBD1. This CDR3 is built from 15 residues. J lost 6 bases, V lost 5 bases, and 9 bases had no gene match. CDR1 is MDHEN and CDR2 is SYDVKM in the germline V gene. CDR3 nucleotide sequence: TGTGCCAGCAGTCGAGGACAGGAAGAAGCCGGGGAGCTGTTTTTT. Translation: CASSRGQEEAGELFF.

This clone turned up a few times. The chain has TRBV25-1 and TRBJ1-1; possible D gene TRBD1, 6 bases. V was clipped by 5 bases and J by 1 base, with 14 bases between them. The CDR3 loop spans 15 amino acids. Germline V CDR1 and CDR2: MGHDK, SYGVNS. In DNA form, the CDR3 reads TGTGCCAGCAGTCACGAAGGGGGTACGAACACTGAAGCTTTCTTT. Its protein is CASSHEGGTNTEAFF.

The chain links TRBV15 to TRBJ1-1, with a tentative D call TRBD1 (6 bases). The V gene's germline CDR1 is LNHNV and CDR2 YYDKDF (reference sequence). V dropped 1 base and J dropped 11 bases, with 20 bases sitting between them. The CDR3 has 15 amino acids. CDR3 sequence (DNA): TGTGCCACCAGCAGAGTCCCCCTCACAGGGCTGTGGGCTTTCTTT. Protein sequence: CATSRVPLTGLWAFF.

The V gene is TRBV19, the J gene TRBJ2-3; D is unclear. The CDR3 sequence is 12 residues long. Trimming took off 7 bases at V and 4 bases at J, with 9 bases between the two ends. Germline V gene sequence: CDR1 LNHDA, CDR2 SQIVND (reference sequence). In DNA, the CDR3 is TGTGCCAGTAAGGGAACGGCAGATACGCAGTATTTT. Its translation: CASKGTADTQYF.

This clone was detected only once. The chain has TRBV18 and TRBJ2-3; D assignment may be TRBD1 or TRBD2 (5 bases each). The CDR3 totals 14 residues. Trimming cost V 3 bases and J 4 bases, with 11 bases left between them. Per the germline V gene, CDR1 is KGHSH and CDR2 is LQKENI. CDR3 loop: CASSPLEGPDTQYF. The CDR3 DNA follows: TGTGCCAGCTCACCCCTCGAGGGGCCAGATACGCAGTATTTT.

J is TRBJ2-5 and V is TRBV29-1, with D unclear. V lost 7 bases to trimming and J lost 5 bases, with 20 bases between them. CDR1 and CDR2 (germline): SQVTM, ANQGSEA. The CDR3 totals 14 residues. In DNA, the CDR3 is TGCAGCGCCCGATTAGGATCGGGTAAGGAGACCCAGTACTTC. Translating it yields CSARLGSGKETQYF.

This clone was seen only a few times. This chain connects TRBV19 to TRBJ1-2, with unresolved D. The length of the CDR3 is 11 residues. Trimming removed 8 bases from V and 0 bases from J, with 4 bases in between. CDR1 is LNHDA, CDR2 SQIVND, per germline (reference sequence). CDR3 nucleotide sequence: TGTGCCAGTGTAGCTAACTATGGCTACACCTTC. It encodes CASVANYGYTF.

The V and J genes are TRBV18 and TRBJ2-7, with D unclear. V gave up 8 bases and J gave up 5 bases, with 16 bases separating them. CDR3 size: 13 residues. Germline V lookup: CDR1 KGHSH, CDR2 LQKENI. CDR3 amino acids: CASPTPEDHEQYF. As DNA, the CDR3 is TGTGCCAGCCCGACCCCAGAGGACCACGAGCAGTACTTC.

This clone has more than one count but fewer than ten. The chain joins TRBV29-1 to TRBJ1-2; D unresolved. The CDR3 length is 12 residues. V was trimmed by 6 bases and J by 7 bases, leaving 15 bases between them. Germline V gene lookup returns CDR1 SQVTM and CDR2 ANQGSEA. CDR3 bases: TGCAGCGTCCACACAGATTATGGTGGCTACACCTTC. Its translation is CSVHTDYGGYTF.

The rearrangement links TRBV27 to TRBJ2-7; D gene unclear. In germline, CDR1 is MNHEY, CDR2 SMNVEV (reference sequence). CDR3 length: 15 amino acids. The V gene lost 5 bases and the J gene lost 2 bases, with 16 bases spanning the gap. The CDR3 sequence is CASSPRLSRTYEQYF. The DNA for the CDR3 is TGTGCCAGCAGTCCCCGGCTTAGTCGCACCTACGAGCAGTACTTC.

This clone was counted a few times. DNA for the CDR3: TGTGCCAGTAGTGTCAGACAGGGGCAAGAGACCCAGTACTTC. Its translation: CASSVRQGQETQYF. This chain joins TRBV19 and TRBJ2-5, with TRBD1 matching over 8 bases. There are 14 residues in the CDR3. Unmatched junction bases numbered 4, after V lost 5 bases and J lost 2 bases. Germline-derived CDR1 and CDR2 are LNHDA and SQIVND (reference sequence).